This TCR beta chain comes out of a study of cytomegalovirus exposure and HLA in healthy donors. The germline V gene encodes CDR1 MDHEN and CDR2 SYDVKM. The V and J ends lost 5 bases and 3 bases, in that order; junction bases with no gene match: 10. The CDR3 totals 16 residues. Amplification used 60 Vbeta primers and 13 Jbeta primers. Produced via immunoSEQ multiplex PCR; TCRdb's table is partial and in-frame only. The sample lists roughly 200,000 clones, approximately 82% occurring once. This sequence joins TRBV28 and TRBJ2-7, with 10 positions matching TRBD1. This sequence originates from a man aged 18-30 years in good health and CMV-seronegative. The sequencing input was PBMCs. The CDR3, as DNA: TGTGCCAGCAGTCCCGGGGGGACAGGGGTAGGCTACGAGCAGTACTTC. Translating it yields CASSPGGTGVGYEQYF.